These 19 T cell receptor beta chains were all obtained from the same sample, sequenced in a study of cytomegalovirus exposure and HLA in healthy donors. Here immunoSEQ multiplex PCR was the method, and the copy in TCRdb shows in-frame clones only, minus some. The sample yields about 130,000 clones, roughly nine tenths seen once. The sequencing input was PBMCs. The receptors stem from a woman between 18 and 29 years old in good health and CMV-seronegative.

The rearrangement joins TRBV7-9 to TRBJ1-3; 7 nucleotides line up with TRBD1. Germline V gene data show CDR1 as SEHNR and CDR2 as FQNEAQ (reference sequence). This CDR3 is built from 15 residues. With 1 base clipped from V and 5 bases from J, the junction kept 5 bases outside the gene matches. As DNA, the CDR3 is TGTGCCAGCAGCTTAGTTGCGGGACAGAGAAACACCATATATTTT. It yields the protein CASSLVAGQRNTIYF.

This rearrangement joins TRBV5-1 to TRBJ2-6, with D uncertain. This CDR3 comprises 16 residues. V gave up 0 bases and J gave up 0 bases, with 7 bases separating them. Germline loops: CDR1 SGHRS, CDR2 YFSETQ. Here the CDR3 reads CASSLGTDSGANVLTF. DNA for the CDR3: TGCGCCAGCAGCTTGGGCACAGACTCTGGGGCCAACGTCCTGACTTTC.

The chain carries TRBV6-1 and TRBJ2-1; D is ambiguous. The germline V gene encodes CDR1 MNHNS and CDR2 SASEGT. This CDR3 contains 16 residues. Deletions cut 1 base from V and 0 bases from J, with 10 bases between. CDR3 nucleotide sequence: TGTGCCAGCAGTGAAGACGTTCTGAGCTCCTACAATGAGCAGTTCTTC. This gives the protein CASSEDVLSSYNEQFF.

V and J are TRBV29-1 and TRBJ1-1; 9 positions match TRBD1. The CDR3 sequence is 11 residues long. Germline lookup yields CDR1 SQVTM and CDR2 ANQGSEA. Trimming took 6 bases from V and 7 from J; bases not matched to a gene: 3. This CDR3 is CSVGDRDEAFF. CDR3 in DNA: TGCAGCGTAGGGGACAGGGATGAAGCTTTCTTT.

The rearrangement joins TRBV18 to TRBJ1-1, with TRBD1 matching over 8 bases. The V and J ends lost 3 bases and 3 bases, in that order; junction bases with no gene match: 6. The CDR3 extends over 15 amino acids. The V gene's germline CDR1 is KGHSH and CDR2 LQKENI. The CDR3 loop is CASSPGQGIYTEAFF. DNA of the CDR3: TGTGCCAGCTCACCTGGACAGGGAATCTACACTGAAGCTTTCTTT.

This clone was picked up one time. The CDR3 sequence: CASSSTGSNTEAFF. The CDR3, as DNA: TGTGCCAGCAGTTCTACAGGGTCGAACACTGAAGCTTTCTTT. J is TRBJ1-1 and V is TRBV6-5; the D gene is possibly TRBD1 (6 bases). V shed 4 bases and J shed 1 base, with 10 bases lying between them. The length of the CDR3 is 14 residues. The germline gives CDR1 MNHEY, CDR2 SVGAGI.

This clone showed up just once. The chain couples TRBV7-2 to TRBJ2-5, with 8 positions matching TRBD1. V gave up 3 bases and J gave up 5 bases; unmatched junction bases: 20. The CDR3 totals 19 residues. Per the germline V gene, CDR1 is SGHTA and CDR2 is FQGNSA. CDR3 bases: TGTGCCAGCAGCTTGGCAGGGGGCCTTATGAGTACTAGCCGGGAGACCCAGTACTTC. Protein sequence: CASSLAGGLMSTSRETQYF.

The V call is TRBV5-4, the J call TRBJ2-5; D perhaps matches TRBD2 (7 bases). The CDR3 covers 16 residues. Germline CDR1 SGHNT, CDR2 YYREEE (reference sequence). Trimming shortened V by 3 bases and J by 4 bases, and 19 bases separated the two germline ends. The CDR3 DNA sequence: TGTGCCAGCAGCTCATCGAAGGACGGGGGGCGAGAGACCCAGTACTTC. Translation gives CASSSSKDGGRETQYF.

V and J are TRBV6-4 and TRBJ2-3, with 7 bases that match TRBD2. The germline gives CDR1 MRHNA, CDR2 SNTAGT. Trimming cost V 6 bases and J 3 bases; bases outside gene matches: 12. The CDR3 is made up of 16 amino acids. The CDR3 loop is CASSPGQRDGTDTQYF. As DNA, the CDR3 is TGTGCCAGCAGCCCGGGGCAGCGGGATGGGACAGATACGCAGTATTTT.

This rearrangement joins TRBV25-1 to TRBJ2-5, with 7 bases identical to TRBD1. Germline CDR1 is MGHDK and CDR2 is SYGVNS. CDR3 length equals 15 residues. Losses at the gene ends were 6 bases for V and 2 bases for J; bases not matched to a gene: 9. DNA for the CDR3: TGTGCCAGCAGCGACCCACGGGACAGACAAGAGACCCAGTACTTC. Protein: CASSDPRDRQETQYF.

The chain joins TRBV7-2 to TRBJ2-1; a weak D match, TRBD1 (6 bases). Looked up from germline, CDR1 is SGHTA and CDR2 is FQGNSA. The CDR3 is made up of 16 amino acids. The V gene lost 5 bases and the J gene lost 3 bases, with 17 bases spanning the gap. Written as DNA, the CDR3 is TGTGCCAGCAGCGATGATACCGGGACAAACTACAATGAGCAGTTCTTC. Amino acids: CASSDDTGTNYNEQFF.

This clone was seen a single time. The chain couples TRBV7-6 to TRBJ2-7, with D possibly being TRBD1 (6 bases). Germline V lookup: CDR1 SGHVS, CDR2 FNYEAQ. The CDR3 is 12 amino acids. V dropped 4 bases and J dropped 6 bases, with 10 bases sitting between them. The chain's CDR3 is CASSSPGVEQYF. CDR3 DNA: TGTGCCAGCAGCTCCCCAGGGGTCGAGCAGTACTTC.

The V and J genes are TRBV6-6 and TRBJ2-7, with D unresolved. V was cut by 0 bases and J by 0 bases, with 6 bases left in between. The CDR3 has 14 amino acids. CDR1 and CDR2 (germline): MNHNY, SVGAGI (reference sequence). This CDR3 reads CASSYSADSYEQYV. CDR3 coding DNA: TGTGCCAGCAGTTACTCGGCCGACTCCTACGAGCAGTACGTC.

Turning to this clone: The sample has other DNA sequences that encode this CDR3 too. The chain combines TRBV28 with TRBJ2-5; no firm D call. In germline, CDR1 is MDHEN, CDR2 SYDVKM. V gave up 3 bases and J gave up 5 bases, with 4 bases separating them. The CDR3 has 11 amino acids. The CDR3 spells CASSFRETQYF. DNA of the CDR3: TGTGCCAGCAGTTTTCGGGAGACCCAGTACTTC.

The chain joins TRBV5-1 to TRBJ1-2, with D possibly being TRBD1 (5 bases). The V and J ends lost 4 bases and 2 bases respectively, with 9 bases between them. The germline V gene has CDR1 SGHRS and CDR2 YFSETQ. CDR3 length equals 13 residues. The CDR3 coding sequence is TGCGCCAGCAGCGGGAAGGGGAACTATGGCTACACCTTC. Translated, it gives CASSGKGNYGYTF.

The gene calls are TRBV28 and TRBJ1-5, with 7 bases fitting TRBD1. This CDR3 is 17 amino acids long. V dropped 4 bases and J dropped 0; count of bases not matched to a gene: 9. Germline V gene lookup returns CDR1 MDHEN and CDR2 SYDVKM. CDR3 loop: CASSYTQGIYSNQPQHF. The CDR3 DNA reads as TGTGCCAGCAGTTACACACAGGGGATTTATAGCAATCAGCCCCAGCATTTT. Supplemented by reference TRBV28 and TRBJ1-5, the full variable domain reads DVKVTQSSRYLVKRTGEKVFLECVQDMDHENMFWYRQDPGLGLRLIYFSYDVKMKEKGDIPEGYSVSREKKERFSLILESASTNQTSMYLCASSYTQGIYSNQPQHFGDGTRLSIL.

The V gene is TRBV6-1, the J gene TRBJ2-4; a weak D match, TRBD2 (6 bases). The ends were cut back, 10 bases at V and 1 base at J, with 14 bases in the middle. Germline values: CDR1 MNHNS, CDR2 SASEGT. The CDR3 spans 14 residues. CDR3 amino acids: CATRRDNAKNIQYF. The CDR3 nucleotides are TGTGCCACCAGGAGGGATAATGCCAAAAACATTCAGTACTTC.

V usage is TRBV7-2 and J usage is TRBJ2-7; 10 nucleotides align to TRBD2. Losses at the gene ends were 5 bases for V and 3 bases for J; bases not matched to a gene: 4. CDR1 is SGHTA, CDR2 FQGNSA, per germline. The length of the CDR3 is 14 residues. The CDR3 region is CASSHLAGDYEQYF. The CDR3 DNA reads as TGTGCCAGCAGCCATCTAGCGGGGGACTACGAGCAGTACTTC.

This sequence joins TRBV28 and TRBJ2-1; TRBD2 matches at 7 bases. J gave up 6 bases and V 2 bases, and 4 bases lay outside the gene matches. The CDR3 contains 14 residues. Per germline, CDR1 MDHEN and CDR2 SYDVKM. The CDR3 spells CASSLGRETNEQFF. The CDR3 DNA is TGTGCCAGCAGTTTAGGGCGGGAGACCAATGAGCAGTTCTTC.